The 10 T cell receptor beta chains below come from one sample, sequenced in a study of PD-L1 blockade in urothelial cancer. Libraries were prepared by immunoSEQ multiplex PCR; TCRdb keeps only in-frame clonotypes and omits some of them. The sample lists about 2,500 clones, around a third occurring once. The input for sequencing was tumor tissue, taken before atezolizumab (anti-PD-L1) treatment. These TCRs come from a man aged 55 to 70 with urothelial cancer.

The rearrangement joins TRBV6-8 to TRBJ2-3; 7 positions match TRBD1. The V gene's germline CDR1 is MNHGY and CDR2 SAAAGT. The CDR3 spans 12 residues. The J segment lost 6 bases and the V segment lost 6 bases, leaving 3 bases of the junction unmatched. CDR3: CASRGTADTQYF. CDR3 DNA: TGTGCCAGCAGAGGGACAGCGGATACGCAGTATTTT.

This clone is labeled as medium-sized. This chain uses TRBV11-3 with TRBJ2-7; possibly TRBD2 for D (5 bases). The V gene's germline CDR1 is SGHNT and CDR2 YENEEA. V lost 3 bases and J lost 5, with 14 bases in between. The CDR3 has 14 residues. CDR3 coding DNA: TGTGCCAGCAGCTTTATTGAGGGAAGAAACGAGCAGTACTTC. This gives the protein CASSFIEGRNEQYF.

The chain has TRBV28 and TRBJ2-3, with 9 bases aligning to TRBD1. The germline V gene has CDR1 MDHEN and CDR2 SYDVKM. The CDR3 has 18 amino acids. V trimming: 4 bases; J trimming: 3 bases; junction bases outside the gene matches: 14. The CDR3 nucleotides are TGTGCCAGCAGTTCATACATACAGGGGGCTGGGGGAACAGATACGCAGTATTTT. Its protein is CASSSYIQGAGGTDTQYF.

This clone was seen a few times. The chain couples TRBV11-3 to TRBJ2-2; TRBD2 is a possible D gene (6 bases). Germline V gives CDR1 SGHNT, CDR2 YENEEA. The CDR3 totals 17 residues. The V end lost 7 bases, the J end lost 1 base, and 19 bases lay between the germline ends. The CDR3 here is CASTIGTEILNTGELFF. The CDR3 DNA reads as TGTGCCAGCACCATCGGGACTGAGATTTTGAACACCGGGGAGCTGTTTTTT.

The chain recombines TRBV27 with TRBJ1-6; perhaps TRBD1 as D (5 bases). The V end was cut by 5 bases, the J end by 8 bases, with 13 bases between. CDR1 MNHEY and CDR2 SMNVEV come from the germline V gene (reference sequence). This CDR3 has 14 residues. CDR3 DNA sequence: TGTGCCAGCAGTGCGTGGGGGTTGGATTCACCCCTCCACTTT. Its protein product is CASSAWGLDSPLHF.

This chain links TRBV28 with TRBJ2-7; tentatively, D is TRBD1 (7 bases). Between the trimmed V and J ends, which lost 1 base and 5 bases, there was a span of 12 bases. Germline loops: CDR1 MDHEN, CDR2 SYDVKM. The CDR3 sequence is 14 residues long. The CDR3 sequence: CASSLYRGGDEQYF. Here the CDR3 DNA reads TGTGCCAGCAGTTTATACAGGGGAGGCGACGAGCAGTACTTC.

This clone was counted a few times. This chain connects TRBV30 to TRBJ2-2, with 7 nucleotides matching TRBD1. Germline lookup yields CDR1 GTSNPN and CDR2 SVGIG (reference sequence). The CDR3 consists of 16 residues. V shed 8 bases and J 3 bases; nucleotides not matched to a gene: 15. The CDR3 loop reads CAASHRGRLDTGELFF. CDR3 DNA sequence: TGTGCCGCCTCTCACAGGGGTCGATTGGACACCGGGGAGCTGTTTTTT.

Only a few counts were recorded for this clone. The chain carries TRBV30 and TRBJ1-1, with 7 bases that match TRBD1. Germline V gene lookup returns CDR1 GTSNPN and CDR2 SVGIG (reference sequence). CDR3 length equals 15 residues. After removal of 4 bases from V and 0 bases from J, the junction contained 8 bases not matched to a gene. The CDR3, as DNA: TGTGCCTGGATGGCCGGGACAGTCATGAACACTGAAGCTTTCTTT. It yields the protein CAWMAGTVMNTEAFF.

Sample share makes this clone medium-sized. The chain carries TRBV6-8 and TRBJ1-2, with 11 bases aligning to TRBD1. The CDR3 runs 12 residues. Looked up from germline, CDR1 is MNHGY and CDR2 is SAAAGT. V lost 10 bases to trimming and J lost 5 bases; unmatched junction nucleotides: 3. The CDR3 region is CAIRDRGYGYTF. CDR3 bases: TGTGCCATCAGGGACAGGGGGTATGGCTACACCTTC.

CDR3 coding DNA: TGTGCCAGCAGTGAGAGGCAGGGAGCGAACACCGGGGAGCTGTTTTTT. Its protein product is CASSERQGANTGELFF. The gene calls are TRBV6-8 and TRBJ2-2; D tentatively reads TRBD1 or TRBD2 (5 bases each). V was trimmed by 5 bases and J by 0 bases, leaving 13 bases between them. CDR1 is MNHGY, CDR2 SAAAGT, per germline. The CDR3 loop spans 16 amino acids.